The 21 T cell receptor gamma chains below were found in one sample sequenced in a study of gamma-delta chains in newborns, infants, children. TCRdb re-called the reads with CATT. The sample holds about 740 gamma-chain clones, under 2% seen once. The sequencing sample was made of blood. These receptor sequences come from a child who was a newborn, infant or young child, either healthy, febrile or measles-vaccinated (not recorded which).

By sample share, this clone is large. At the DNA level, this CDR3 is encoded by other sequences in the same sample as well. J is TRGJP2 and V is TRGV4. The V and J ends lost 4 bases and 0 bases, in that order; junction bases with no gene match: 5. This CDR3 is 15 amino acids long. Germline loops: CDR1 EGSTGY, CDR2 YDSYTSSV. The chain's CDR3 is CATWDPYSSDWIKTF. The CDR3 coding sequence is TGTGCCACCTGGGACCCATATAGTAGTGATTGGATCAAGACGTTT.

Comment on this clone: This clone may be a read error of a much larger clone one base away. The V and J genes are TRGV5 and TRGJP2. This CDR3 is 16 amino acids long. Per germline, CDR1 VINAFY and CDR2 YDVSNSKD. CDR3 DNA: TGTGCCACCTGGGGCAGGCCGGGGGGAAGTGATTGGATCAAGACGTTT. Its protein product is CATWGRPGGSDWIKTF.

About this clone: A far more abundant clone sits one base away, making this likely a read error. Additional DNA sequences in this sample encode the identical CDR3. This rearrangement joins TRGV4 to TRGJP2. This CDR3 spans 14 amino acids. Germline V gene data show CDR1 as EGSTGY and CDR2 as YDSYTSSV. The ends lost 1 base at V and 8 bases at J; junction bases unmatched: 7. The CDR3 spells CATWDGGSDWIKTF. CDR3 in DNA: TGTGCCACCTGGGATGGAGGGAGCGATTGGATCAAGACGTTT.

This clone was picked up a small number of times. The protein TCRdb gives is from a much larger clone and does not agree with this DNA's translation at residue 5, likely a read error; the protein shown here comes from the DNA. This chain connects TRGV8 to TRGJP1. Trimming removed 5 bases from V and 3 bases from J; junction bases left unmatched: 3. The CDR3 loop spans 13 amino acids. Germline V gene lookup returns CDR1 VENAVY and CDR2 YDSYNSRV. The CDR3: CATWGSTGWFKIF. CDR3 sequence (DNA): TGTGCCACCTGGGGTTCCACTGGTTGGTTCAAGATATTT.

In its sample, this clone was seen a few times. A much larger clone lies one base from this, so it may be a read error. The V call is TRGV3, the J call TRGJ1 or TRGJ2. The CDR3 extends over 14 amino acids. Germline V lookup: CDR1 VTNTFY, CDR2 YDVSTARD (reference sequence). CDR3 sequence: CATWDASNYYRKLF. In DNA, the CDR3 is TGTGCCACCTGGGACGCTTCGAATTATTATAGGAAACTCTTT.

This clone is termed large (0.1 to 1%). The rearrangement joins TRGV3 to TRGJ1 or TRGJ2. The length of the CDR3 is 12 residues. The ends lost 3 bases at V and 3 bases at J; junction bases unmatched: 2. The germline gives CDR1 VTNTFY, CDR2 YDVSTARD (reference sequence). CDR3: CATWDLYYKKLF. CDR3 coding DNA: TGTGCCACCTGGGACCTTTATTATAAGAAACTCTTT.

By share, this clone ranks as large. Different DNA sequences within this sample yield the same CDR3. The rearrangement uses TRGV4 and TRGJP1. J gave up 6 bases and V 3 bases, and 4 bases lay outside the gene matches. CDR3 length equals 13 residues. Germline-derived CDR1 and CDR2 are EGSTGY and YDSYTSSV. The CDR3 nucleotides read TGTGCCACCTGGGATAGTGCTGGTTGGTTCAAGATATTT. Translation gives CATWDSAGWFKIF.

The table lists this clone with a few counts. A much larger clone differs by one base, so this may be a read error. The chain joins TRGV4 to TRGJ1 or TRGJ2. The CDR3 sequence is 13 residues long. Germline V gene data show CDR1 as EGSTGY and CDR2 as YDSYTSSV. CDR3: CATWNGRGYKKLF. The CDR3, as DNA: TGTGCCACCTGGAATGGACGGGGTTATAAGAAACTCTTT.

This clone is termed large. V is TRGV8 and J is TRGJP1. This CDR3 spans 15 amino acids. The trim removed 3 bases at V and 5 bases at J, leaving 9 bases unmatched. The germline CDR1 and CDR2 sequences are VENAVY and YDSYNSRV. The CDR3 coding sequence is TGTGCCACCTGGGATCCTGACGAGACTGGTTGGTTCAAGATATTT. As protein: CATWDPDETGWFKIF.

In the case of this clone: This probably arose from a read error, given a far larger clone one base away. The genes are TRGV2 and TRGJ1 or TRGJ2. Germline V gene lookup returns CDR1 EGSNGY and CDR2 YDSYNSKV. This CDR3 is built from 11 residues. The DNA of the CDR3 is TGTGCCGCCTGGGACGGGAGGGGGAAACTCTTT. Its protein is CAAWDGRGKLF.

About this clone itself: This could be a read error, since a much larger clone is one nucleotide away. This chain joins TRGV2 and TRGJ1 or TRGJ2. The length of the CDR3 is 13 residues. In germline, CDR1 is EGSNGY, CDR2 YDSYNSKV. CDR3 nucleotides: TGTGCCACCTGGGACGGGCGCTATTATAGGAAACTCTTT. Translated, it gives CATWDGRYYRKLF.

By sample fraction, this clone is large. One end of the junction varies from germline; a read error may be responsible. The chain has TRGV4 and TRGJP1. CDR3 length: 13 residues. Germline CDR1 EGSTGY, CDR2 YDSYTSSV. The CDR3 protein is CATWGATRWFKIF. CDR3 coding DNA: TGTGCCACCTGGGGCGCCACTCGTTGGTTCAAGATATTT.

This clone was seen a handful of times. This DNA's translation and the protein TCRdb lists, from a much larger clone, do not match at residue 9, likely due to a read error; the protein shown is translated from the DNA. The CDR3 DNA follows: TGTGCCACCTGGGACAGGCCGGTGGTTCGAAAGAAACTCTTT. Its translation is CATWDRPVVRKKLF. The J gene is TRGJ1 or TRGJ2, the V gene TRGV3. With 0 bases clipped from V and 10 bases from J, the junction kept 12 bases outside the gene matches. The CDR3 loop spans 14 amino acids. Germline V gives CDR1 VTNTFY, CDR2 YDVSTARD (reference sequence).

As concerns this clone: It differs at one base from a far larger clone, so likely a read error. The V and J genes are TRGV9 and TRGJ1 or TRGJ2. Germline V gene lookup returns CDR1 GITISATS and CDR2 ISYDGTV (reference sequence). The CDR3 length is 13 residues. The CDR3 sequence: CALWEVNYYKKLF. In DNA, the CDR3 is TGTGCATTGTGGGAGGTGAATTATTATAAGAAACTCTTT.

This clone is medium-sized within its sample. V gene TRGV3 combines with J gene TRGJ1 or TRGJ2. The CDR3 covers 12 residues. Germline CDR1 is VTNTFY and CDR2 is YDVSTARD (reference sequence). Trimming at V came to 0 bases and at J to 9 bases, leaving 5 bases not matched to a gene. CDR3 region: CATWDRHLKKLF. CDR3 DNA sequence: TGTGCCACCTGGGACAGGCATCTTAAGAAACTCTTT.

To note about this clone: This likely traces to a read error, being one base from a far larger clone. Other nucleotide sequences from this sample produce the same CDR3. The V call is TRGV2, the J call TRGJP2. In germline, CDR1 is EGSNGY, CDR2 YDSYNSKV. The CDR3 has 15 residues. The DNA of the CDR3 is TGCGCCACCTGGGACGGGTTTGGTAGTGATTGGATCAAGACGTTT. The encoded protein is CATWDGFGSDWIKTF.

A word on this clone: The protein that TCRdb holds for this DNA derives from a much larger clone and differs from the translated DNA at residue 5, which likely indicates a read error; the protein shown here is translated from the DNA. V and J are TRGV2 and TRGJ1 or TRGJ2. The CDR3 runs 13 residues. From germline, CDR1 is EGSNGY and CDR2 YDSYNSKV. V shed 4 bases and J 3 bases; nucleotides not matched to a gene: 6. CDR3 residues: CATWEGIYYKKLF. CDR3 in DNA: TGTGCCACCTGGGAAGGGATTTATTATAAGAAACTCTTT.

This clone was seen more than once but under ten times. For this DNA, TCRdb reports the protein of a much larger clone, which diverges at residue 3, most likely from a read error; the protein presented here is translated directly from the DNA. J is TRGJ1 or TRGJ2 and V is TRGV4. The germline V gene has CDR1 EGSTGY and CDR2 YDSYTSSV. This CDR3 comprises 14 residues. CDR3 region: CANWDGPRYYKKLF. CDR3 bases: TGTGCCAACTGGGATGGGCCGCGTTATTATAAGAAACTCTTT.

This clone is large. This chain links TRGV9 with TRGJ1 or TRGJ2. The CDR3 sequence is 13 residues long. Unmatched junction bases numbered 2, after V lost 3 bases and J lost 0 bases. Per the germline V gene, CDR1 is GITISATS and CDR2 is ISYDGTV (reference sequence). CDR3 residues: CALWEPNYYKKLF. The CDR3 DNA follows: TGTGCCTTGTGGGAGCCGAATTATTATAAGAAACTCTTT.

This clone showed up just a few times. The germline gene is not matched at one end of the junction; a read error may be the cause. The genes are TRGV2 and TRGJP1. The CDR3 totals 17 residues. CDR1 and CDR2 (germline): EGSNGY, YDSYNSKV. The CDR3, as DNA: TGTGCCGCCTGGGACGCCTCAAAATGGGGCACTGGTTGGTTCAAGATATTT. It codes for CAAWDASKWGTGWFKIF.

Notes on this clone: A far larger clone is just one base off, so this is likely a read error. CDR3 bases: TGTGCCACCTGGGGCAGGCCGGGGAGTTATTATAAGAAACTCTTT. It translates to CATWGRPGSYYKKLF. The rearrangement joins TRGV3 to TRGJ1 or TRGJ2. The CDR3 length is 15 residues. Germline V gene sequence: CDR1 VTNTFY, CDR2 YDVSTARD (reference sequence).